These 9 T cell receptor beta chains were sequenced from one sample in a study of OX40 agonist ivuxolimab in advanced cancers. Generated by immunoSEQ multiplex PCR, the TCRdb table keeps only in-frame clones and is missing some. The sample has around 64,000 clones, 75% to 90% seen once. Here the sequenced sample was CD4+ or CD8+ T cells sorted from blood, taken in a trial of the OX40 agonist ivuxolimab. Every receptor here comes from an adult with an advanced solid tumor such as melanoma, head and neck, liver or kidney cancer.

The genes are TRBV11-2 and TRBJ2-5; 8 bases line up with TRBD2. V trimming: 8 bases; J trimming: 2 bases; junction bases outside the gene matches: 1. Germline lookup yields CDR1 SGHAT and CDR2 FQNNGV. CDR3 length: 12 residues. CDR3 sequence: CASRGGQETQYF. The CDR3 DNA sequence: TGTGCCAGCCGGGGGGGACAAGAGACCCAGTACTTC.

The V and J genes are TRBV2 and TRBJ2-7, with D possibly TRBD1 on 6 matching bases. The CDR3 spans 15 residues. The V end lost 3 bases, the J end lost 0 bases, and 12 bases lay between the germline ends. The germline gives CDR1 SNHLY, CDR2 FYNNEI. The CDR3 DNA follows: TGTGCCAGCAGTGACCGGGACACAGCCTCCTACGAGCAGTACTTC. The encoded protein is CASSDRDTASYEQYF.

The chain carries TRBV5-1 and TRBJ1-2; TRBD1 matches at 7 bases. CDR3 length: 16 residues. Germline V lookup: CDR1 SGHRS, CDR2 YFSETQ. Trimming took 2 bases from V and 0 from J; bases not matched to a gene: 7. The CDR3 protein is CASSLLGGSANYGYTF. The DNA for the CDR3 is TGCGCCAGCAGCTTATTAGGGGGCAGCGCTAACTATGGCTACACCTTC.

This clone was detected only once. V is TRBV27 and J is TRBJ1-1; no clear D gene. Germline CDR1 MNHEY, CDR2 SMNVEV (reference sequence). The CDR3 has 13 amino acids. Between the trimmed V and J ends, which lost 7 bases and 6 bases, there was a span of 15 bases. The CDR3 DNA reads TGTGCCAGCAAATCCCCCGCGGGCGCTGAAGCTTTCTTT. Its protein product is CASKSPAGAEAFF.

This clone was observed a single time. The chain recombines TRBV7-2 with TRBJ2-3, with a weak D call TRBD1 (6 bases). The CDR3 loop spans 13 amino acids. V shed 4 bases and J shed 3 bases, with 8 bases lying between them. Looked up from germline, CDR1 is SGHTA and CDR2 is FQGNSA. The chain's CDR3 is CASSSTGTDTQYF. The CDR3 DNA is TGTGCCAGCAGCTCCACAGGGACAGATACGCAGTATTTT.

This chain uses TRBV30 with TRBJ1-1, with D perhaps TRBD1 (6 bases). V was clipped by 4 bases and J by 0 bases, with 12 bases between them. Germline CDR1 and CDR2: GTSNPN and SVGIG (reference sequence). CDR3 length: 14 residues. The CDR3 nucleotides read TGTGCCTGGAAGTGGACAGAGATGAACACTGAAGCTTTCTTT. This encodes CAWKWTEMNTEAFF.

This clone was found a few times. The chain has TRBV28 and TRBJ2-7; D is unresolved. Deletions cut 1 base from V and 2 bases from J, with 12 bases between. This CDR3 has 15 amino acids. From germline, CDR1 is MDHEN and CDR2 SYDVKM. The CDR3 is CASSLSQGNTYEQYF. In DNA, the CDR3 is TGTGCCAGCAGTTTATCGCAAGGCAACACCTACGAGCAGTACTTC.

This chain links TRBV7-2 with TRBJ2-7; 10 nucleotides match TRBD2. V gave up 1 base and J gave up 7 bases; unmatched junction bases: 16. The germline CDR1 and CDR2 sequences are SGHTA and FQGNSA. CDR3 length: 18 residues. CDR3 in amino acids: CASSLVWWASGSPWEQYF. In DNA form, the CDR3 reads TGTGCCAGCAGCTTAGTGTGGTGGGCTAGCGGGAGTCCATGGGAGCAGTACTTC.

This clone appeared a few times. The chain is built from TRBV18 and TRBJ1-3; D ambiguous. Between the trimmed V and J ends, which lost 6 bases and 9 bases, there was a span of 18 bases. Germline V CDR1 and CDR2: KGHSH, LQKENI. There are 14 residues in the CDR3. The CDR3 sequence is CASSLLDSSRTIYF. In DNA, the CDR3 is TGTGCCAGCTCTCTTCTTGACTCGAGTCGCACCATATATTTT.